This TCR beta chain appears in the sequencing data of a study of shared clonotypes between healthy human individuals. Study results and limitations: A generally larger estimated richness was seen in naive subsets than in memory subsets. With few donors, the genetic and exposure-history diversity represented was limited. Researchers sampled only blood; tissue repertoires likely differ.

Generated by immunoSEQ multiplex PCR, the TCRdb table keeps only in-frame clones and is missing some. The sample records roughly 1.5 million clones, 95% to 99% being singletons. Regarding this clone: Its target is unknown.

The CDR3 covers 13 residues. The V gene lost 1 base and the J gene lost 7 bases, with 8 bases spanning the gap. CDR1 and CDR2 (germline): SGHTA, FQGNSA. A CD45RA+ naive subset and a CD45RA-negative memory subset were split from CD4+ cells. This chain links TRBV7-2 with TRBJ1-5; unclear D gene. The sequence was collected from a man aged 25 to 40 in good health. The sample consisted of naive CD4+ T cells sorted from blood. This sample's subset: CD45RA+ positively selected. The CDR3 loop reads CASSLDSRQPQHF. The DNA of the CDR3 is TGTGCCAGCAGCTTAGACAGTAGGCAGCCCCAGCATTTT.